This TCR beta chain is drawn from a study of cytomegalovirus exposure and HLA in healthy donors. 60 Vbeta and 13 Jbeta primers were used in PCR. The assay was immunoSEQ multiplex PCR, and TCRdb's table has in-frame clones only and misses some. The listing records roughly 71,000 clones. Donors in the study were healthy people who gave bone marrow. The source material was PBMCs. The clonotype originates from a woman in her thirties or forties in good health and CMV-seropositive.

The CDR3 bases are TGTGCCAGCAGTGAAGGAAGTCAGGGGCACCAGCCCCAGCATTTT. This translates into CASSEGSQGHQPQHF. The chain uses TRBV2 and TRBJ1-5, with a possible D match to TRBD1 (6 bases). In germline, CDR1 is SNHLY, CDR2 FYNNEI. This CDR3 contains 15 residues. The V end lost 1 base, the J end lost 7 bases, and 14 bases lay between the germline ends.